This T cell receptor beta chain came from a study of long-term antiretroviral therapy in people with HIV. Study-level results: Comparison with controls showed narrower CDR3 length ranges in HIV repertoires.

This clone was recorded only once. Its antigen is undetermined. Germline assignment: CDR1 SGHRS and CDR2 YFSETQ. V lost 5 bases to trimming and J lost 4 bases, with 6 bases between them. The CDR3 loop spans 11 amino acids. Runs used v3.0 of the immunoSEQ assay and were done at survey level. Clones were read by immunoSEQ multiplex PCR, and TCRdb kept only the in-frame ones, dropping some. The repertoire consists of about 24,000 clones, with approximately 79% occurring once and the leading ten covering 9% to 10%. The starting material was unsorted PBMCs, obtained 1.2 years after starting antiretroviral therapy. The chain is built from TRBV5-1 and TRBJ1-1; possible D gene TRBD1, 6 bases. The receptor was derived from a woman aged 40 to 50 with HIV. CDR3 sequence reads: CASRDSTEAFF. DNA for the CDR3: TGCGCCAGCAGGGACAGCACTGAAGCTTTCTTT.